The present TCR beta chain was sequenced within a study of T cell responses to AZD1222 COVID-19 vaccine. Notes on the study in general: Unmutated variant regions are reportedly the target of nearly half of TCRs that are spike-specific. Spike-wide coverage was observed for vaccine-associated CD4 TCRs, with dominant responses at 160-218 and 743-854. The peak T cell response came first, and repertoires were sampled only after it. Clonal diversity may have been underestimated, and the donors were mostly white British, with more females than males.

The CDR3 loop spans 16 amino acids. Per the germline V gene, CDR1 is MGHDK and CDR2 is SYGVNS. V gave up 4 bases and J gave up 8 bases; unmatched junction bases: 13. To note about this clone: Its specificity is unknown.

Clones were read by immunoSEQ multiplex PCR, and TCRdb kept only the in-frame ones, dropping some. The table shows 160,000 or so clones, with roughly nine tenths occurring only once. The sample here was peripheral blood, taken on day 0 of AZD1222 vaccination. The rearrangement links TRBV25-1 to TRBJ1-4; 7 bases are shared with TRBD1. The origin of this receptor is an adult in good health. The CDR3 DNA reads TGTGCCAGCAGTGCGGGTGACAGGGCCCAGGGGGAAAAACTGTTTTTT. Its protein product is CASSAGDRAQGEKLFF.